The entry below describes one T cell receptor beta chain. Its target is unknown. TCRdb itself ran the reads through MiXCR, one entry per CDR3 protein. The data contain about 920,000 distinct CDR3 sequences, around 31% of them singletons. This entry is derived from a study of T cell repertoires in cytomegalovirus infection. Study details: Public TCR beta signatures indicated both CMV infection and matching HLA type.

This CDR3 comprises 16 residues. CDR1 and CDR2 from the germline V gene are SGHDN and FVKESK. V lost 5 bases and J 3 bases, leaving 19 bases between the germline ends. Overall study results and limits: Summed frequency of public TCR beta families distinguished CMV carriers with the relevant HLA. In two of eight donors, the top clonotype was HLA-C-restricted CMV-specific.

This receptor was obtained from a human donor in good health (CMV status not recorded). Some clones in this sample may be carry-over from other donors' samples. J is TRBJ2-5 and V is TRBV14, with D tentatively TRBD2 (6 bases). Source: cultured CD8+ T cells from PBMCs, taken from culture after CMV antigen stimulation. As DNA, the CDR3 is TGTGCCAGCAGCAAGCGCCCGGGACTTAGGAAAGAGACCCAGTACTTC. Amino acid sequence: CASSKRPGLRKETQYF.